These T cell receptor beta chains were read from a single sample in a study of CD8+ T cells in alopecia areata. Clones were sequenced by immunoSEQ multiplex PCR, and TCRdb holds only the in-frame ones, with some missing. The sample lists 75,000 to 100,000 clones; 40% to 45% were seen once. The sample comprised CD4+ T cells sorted from blood. Every receptor here comes from a human donor with alopecia areata. The CDR3 runs from the conserved cysteine through the conserved F or W. The D gene is left open where the match is weak. The size of a clone is reported for some rows only, either as once, few or many, or as a class for expanded clones.

j_call v_call cdr3_length clone_size d_call cdr3_nt cdr3_aa
TRBJ2-5 TRBV7-9 13 few . TGTGCCAGCAGCTCCCGGGCCCAAGAGACCCAGTACTTC CASSSRAQETQYF
TRBJ2-3 TRBV29-1 15 . . TGCAGCGTTGAAGGCAGGGGCTTTACCACAGATACGCAGTATTTT CSVEGRGFTTDTQYF
TRBJ2-7 TRBV7-2 15 . TRBD2 TGTGCCAGCAGCTTAATAACGGGAGGTATTGGCGAGCAGTACTTC CASSLITGGIGEQYF
TRBJ2-3 TRBV2 16 . . TGTGCCAGCAGTGAAGCACAGTTCTCAGGGTCAGATACGCAGTATTTT CASSEAQFSGSDTQYF
TRBJ2-3 TRBV5-1 14 many . TGCGCCAGCAGCTTCGGGGGTTGGACAGATACGCAGTATTTT CASSFGGWTDTQYF
TRBJ1-1 TRBV30 11 . . TGTGCCTGGAGCGACCCCCGTGAAGCTTTCTTT CAWSDPREAFF
TRBJ2-1 TRBV29-1 13 few TRBD2 TGCAGCGGAAGTAGCGGGGGGTCACTTGAGCAGTTCTTC CSGSSGGSLEQFF
TRBJ2-1 TRBV5-1 15 . . TGCGCCAGCAGCTTGGACAGGAGCTCCTACAATGAGCAGTTCTTC CASSLDRSSYNEQFF
TRBJ2-1 TRBV27 15 . TRBD2 TGTGCCAGCAGACCCGGACTAGCGGGAGAGGGCGAGCAGTTCTTC CASRPGLAGEGEQFF
TRBJ2-1 TRBV18 13 . . TGTGCCAGCTCACTGACAGACTACAATGAGCAGTTCTTC CASSLTDYNEQFF
TRBJ2-7 TRBV29-1 13 . . TGCAGCGTTGATGGCGGGCCGACCTACGAGCAGTACTTC CSVDGGPTYEQYF
TRBJ2-3 TRBV19 12 few . TGTGCCAGTAGTATCCCCACAGATACGCAGTATTTT CASSIPTDTQYF
TRBJ2-3 TRBV9 14 . TRBD1 TGTGCCAGCAGTAGAGGGGACAGGGGAGATACGCAGTATTTT CASSRGDRGDTQYF
TRBJ1-2 TRBV29-1 15 . . TGCAGCGTTGAAAGTGGCCGAGTCTCAACATATGGCTACACCTTC CSVESGRVSTYGYTF
TRBJ1-2 TRBV29-1 12 . . TGCAGCGTTGTTACGGAACTCTATGGCTACACCTTC CSVVTELYGYTF
TRBJ1-5 TRBV15 16 . . TGTGCCACCAGCAGAGATTTAGGGCAGAGCAATCAGCCCCAGCATTTT CATSRDLGQSNQPQHF
TRBJ2-7 TRBV29-1 16 few TRBD1 TGCAGCGTCCTTAGTCATGGGGACAGGGGGAGGTACGAGCAGTACTTC CSVLSHGDRGRYEQYF
TRBJ1-4 TRBV30 14 once . TGTGCCTGGAGTGTACGCAGGGGTGAAGAAAAACTGTTTTTT CAWSVRRGEEKLFF
TRBJ2-7 TRBV28 11 few . TGTGCCAGCACCCCGGGCTACGAGCAGTACTTC CASTPGYEQYF
TRBJ2-7 TRBV7-9 13 . . TGTGCCAGCAGCAGGAACGAAGCCTACGAGCAGTACTTC CASSRNEAYEQYF
TRBJ2-4 TRBV30 15 . TRBD1 TGTGCCTGGAGTGAAACCGGGACAGTCGTGAACATTCAGTACTTC CAWSETGTVVNIQYF
TRBJ2-4 TRBV18 16 . . TGTGCCAGCTCACCGGCTAGCGCTCTAGCCAAAAACATTCAGTACTTC CASSPASALAKNIQYF
TRBJ1-2 TRBV5-1 14 few . TGCGCCAGCGGAACAGATATAGCTAACTATGGCTACACCTTC CASGTDIANYGYTF
TRBJ2-7 TRBV6-5 11 . . TGTGCCAGCAGGCGAGGGGCCGAGCAGTACTTC CASRRGAEQYF
TRBJ1-1 TRBV6-5 15 . . TGTGCCAGCAGGAATAATTTTTTCAGTGGGACTGAAGCTTTCTTT CASRNNFFSGTEAFF
TRBJ2-5 TRBV7-2 15 . . TGTGCCAGCAGCTTAGATGTCCGCTCCGCGGCGACCCAGTACTTC CASSLDVRSAATQYF
TRBJ2-7 TRBV28 16 . TRBD2 TGTGCCAGCAGCCCCCTTAGCGGGAGGTACACCTACGAGCAGTACTTC CASSPLSGRYTYEQYF
TRBJ2-5 TRBV30 13 . TRBD1 TGTGCCCATTCGACAGGGTTGGAGGAGACCCAGTACTTC CAHSTGLEETQYF
TRBJ2-5 TRBV30 15 . . TGTGCCTGGAGTGGGGGACCCCTAGAGGGAGAGACCCAGTACTTC CAWSGGPLEGETQYF
TRBJ2-7 TRBV7-2 15 few TRBD2 TGTGCCAGCAGCTTAGGAGGTAGCGGGGGATACGAGCAGTACTTC CASSLGGSGGYEQYF
TRBJ2-5 TRBV30 12 few . TGTGCCTGGAGCCAGGGCCAAGAGACCCAGTACTTC CAWSQGQETQYF
TRBJ2-5 TRBV14 14 once TRBD1 TGTGCCAGCAGCCGGCGGACAGGGGGAGAGACCCAGTACTTC CASSRRTGGETQYF
TRBJ2-7 TRBV27 12 . TRBD1 TGTGCCAGCAGTTGGACAGGGGGAGAGCAGTACTTC CASSWTGGEQYF
TRBJ2-3 TRBV29-1 11 . . TGCAGCGTTGAAGGGGGGCATACGCAGTATTTT CSVEGGHTQYF
TRBJ1-1 TRBV29-1 13 . . TGCAGCGAACAGAGGGCCTTCGGCACTGAAGCTTTCTTT CSEQRAFGTEAFF
TRBJ2-7 TRBV29-1 14 few . TGCAGCGCCGGCCCGACAAGGAAGGCATACGAGCAGTACTTC CSAGPTRKAYEQYF
TRBJ2-3 TRBV20-1 11 . . TGCAGTGCCAAAGGGACAGATACGCAGTATTTT CSAKGTDTQYF
TRBJ1-1 TRBV7-9 15 few . TGTGCCAGCAGCTTAGCCCAATGGGCTAACACTGAAGCTTTCTTT CASSLAQWANTEAFF
TRBJ2-1 TRBV4-3 16 . TRBD2 TGCGCCAGCAGCCTAGGACTAGCGGGTGGGTCCGATGAGCAGTTCTTC CASSLGLAGGSDEQFF
TRBJ2-7 TRBV4-1 14 few . TGCGCCAGCAGCCCCTCACCGGACTCCTACGAGCAGTACTTC CASSPSPDSYEQYF
TRBJ2-2 TRBV5-1 12 few . TGCGCCAGCAGCTTGGGGTCCGGGGAGCTGTTTTTT CASSLGSGELFF
TRBJ1-2 TRBV27 12 . . TGTGCCAGCAGTGACAGGTTCTATGGCTACACCTTC CASSDRFYGYTF
TRBJ2-7 TRBV28 16 few . TGTGCCAGCAGTTCTGGCGGCACCTGGGGGAAAAGCGAGCAGTACTTC CASSSGGTWGKSEQYF
TRBJ2-5 TRBV30 15 few TRBD2 TGTGCCTGGAGTGTTTGGCTAGCGGGAGCCGGGACCCAGTACTTC CAWSVWLAGAGTQYF
TRBJ2-7 TRBV29-1 12 . . TGCAGCGTTGGCCGACAGGCGCCCGAGCAGTACTTC CSVGRQAPEQYF
TRBJ2-5 TRBV2 11 . . TGTGCCAGCAAGGCTGCCGAGACCCAGTACTTC CASKAAETQYF
TRBJ1-1 TRBV28 12 few . TGTGCCAGCAGTGAAGCGAACACTGAAGCTTTCTTT CASSEANTEAFF
TRBJ2-3 TRBV29-1 14 few TRBD1 TGCAGCGTTATGTCCCGGGACAGGGGAGATACGCAGTATTTT CSVMSRDRGDTQYF
TRBJ2-7 TRBV7-8 14 . . TGTGCCAGCAGCTTAGGGACAGCCAACTACGAGCAGTACTTC CASSLGTANYEQYF
TRBJ2-2 TRBV7-2 13 . . TGTGCCAGCAGCTTTTCGGTCACCGGGGAGCTGTTTTTT CASSFSVTGELFF
TRBJ1-2 TRBV13 12 . . TGTGCCAGCAGCGTCCTCAGGGGCGGCTACACCTTC CASSVLRGGYTF
TRBJ1-2 TRBV30 14 . . TGTGCCTGGAGTGCGCAGGTGACTAACTATGGCTACACCTTC CAWSAQVTNYGYTF
TRBJ2-7 TRBV7-2 16 . . TGTGCCAGCAGCTTAATGACAGTAGGAACTCCCTACGAGCAGTACTTC CASSLMTVGTPYEQYF
TRBJ1-3 TRBV30 12 . . TGTGCCTCCGATATCTCTGGAAACACCATATATTTT CASDISGNTIYF
TRBJ2-3 TRBV29-1 13 . TRBD2 TGCAGCGTTGGGCGAGCGGGGGTCGATACGCAGTATTTT CSVGRAGVDTQYF
TRBJ2-1 TRBV30 13 . . TGTGCCTGGAAGTCTCGGAGGGTAGGGGAGCAGTTCTTC CAWKSRRVGEQFF
TRBJ2-1 TRBV14 16 . TRBD2 TGTGCCAGCAGCCAAGATCGACTAGCGGGAGGCGATGAGCAGTTCTTC CASSQDRLAGGDEQFF
TRBJ2-1 TRBV6-5 15 . TRBD2 TGTGCGAGCGATCGGGGGGATAGCTCCTACAATGAGCAGTTCTTC CASDRGDSSYNEQFF
TRBJ2-7 TRBV5-6 14 few . TGTGCCAGCAGCTTCGGGGGACAACTCTACGAGCAGTACTTC CASSFGGQLYEQYF